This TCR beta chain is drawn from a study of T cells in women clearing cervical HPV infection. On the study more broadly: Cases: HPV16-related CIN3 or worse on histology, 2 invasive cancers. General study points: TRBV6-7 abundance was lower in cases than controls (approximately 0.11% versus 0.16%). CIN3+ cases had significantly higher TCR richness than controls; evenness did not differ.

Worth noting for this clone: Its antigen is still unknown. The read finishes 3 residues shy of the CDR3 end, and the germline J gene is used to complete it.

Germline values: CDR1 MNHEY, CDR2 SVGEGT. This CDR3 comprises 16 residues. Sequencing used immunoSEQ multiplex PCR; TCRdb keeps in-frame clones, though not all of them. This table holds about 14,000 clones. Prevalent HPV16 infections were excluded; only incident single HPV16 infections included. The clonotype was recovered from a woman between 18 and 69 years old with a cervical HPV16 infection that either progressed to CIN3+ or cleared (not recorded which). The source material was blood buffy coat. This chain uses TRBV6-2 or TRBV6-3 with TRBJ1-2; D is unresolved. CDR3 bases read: TGTGCCAGCAGTTCACGGACTCAAAAATCCTACAATGAC. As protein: CASSSRTQKSYND. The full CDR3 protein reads CASSSRTQKSYNDYTF.